These T cell receptor beta chains were read from a single sample in a study of cytomegalovirus exposure and HLA in healthy donors. Assay used: immunoSEQ multiplex PCR; TCRdb lists only in-frame clones, some missing. The data contain more than 95,000 clones, about 74% of them seen just once; the ten biggest clones take up around 3.6%. The sequencing input was PBMCs. These TCRs come from a young man in good health and CMV-seronegative. Both conserved end residues are part of each CDR3. Each record gives: clone size, V gene, D gene, J gene, CDR3 DNA, CDR3 protein. The D gene is left open where the match is weak. Size tells how often a clone was seen (once, few, many) or the class of an expanded clone, and some rows leave it out.

.,TRBV10-3,.,TRBJ1-1,TGTGCCATCAGTGATTACAAATCGAACACTGAAGCTTTCTTT,CAISDYKSNTEAFF
.,TRBV30,.,TRBJ1-5,TGTGCCTGGAGTTACAGCAGCAATCAGCCCCAGCATTTT,CAWSYSSNQPQHF
.,TRBV5-6,TRBD1,TRBJ1-2,TGTGCCAGCAGCTTGGGTCAGGGGGCTCGTAACTATGGCTACACCTTC,CASSLGQGARNYGYTF
.,TRBV4-1,.,TRBJ1-2,TGCGCCAGCAGCCAACAGACAGAGAGCTATGGCTACACCTTC,CASSQQTESYGYTF
.,TRBV4-2,.,TRBJ2-7,TGTGCCAGCAGCTCCAGGACAGAAGCCTACGAGCAGTACTTC,CASSSRTEAYEQYF
.,TRBV7-3,.,TRBJ2-2,TGTGCCAGCAGCAGCGCCTACACCGGGGAGCTGTTTTTT,CASSSAYTGELFF
.,TRBV5-6,.,TRBJ2-5,TGTGCCAGCAGCTTGTCTCCCCAAGAGACCCAGTACTTC,CASSLSPQETQYF
.,TRBV7-9,.,TRBJ1-4,TGTGCCAGCAGCTCCGTCAGGTATAAAGATGAAAAACTGTTTTTT,CASSSVRYKDEKLFF
few,TRBV18,.,TRBJ1-3,TGTGCCAGCTCACCCCAGACACCGAGCTCTGGAAACACCATATATTTT,CASSPQTPSSGNTIYF
.,TRBV5-1,TRBD1,TRBJ1-1,TGCGCCAGCAGGAGAGAACAGGGGGCGGGATCTGAAGCTTTCTTT,CASRREQGAGSEAFF
.,TRBV9,.,TRBJ1-5,TGTGCCAGCAGCGTAGACCCTTCCCTAGATCAGCCCCAGCATTTT,CASSVDPSLDQPQHF
.,TRBV5-1,.,TRBJ1-3,TGCGCCAGCAGCTTGGACAGCCTGATCTTCGGATCTGGAAACACCATATATTTT,CASSLDSLIFGSGNTIYF
once,TRBV2,TRBD2,TRBJ2-2,TGTGCCAGCAGGGTCCTAGCGGGATCCACCGGGGAGCTGTTTTTT,CASRVLAGSTGELFF
few,TRBV6-5,.,TRBJ2-7,TGTGCCAGCAGACCCCTAGAAGCACGGGACGAGCAGTACTTC,CASRPLEARDEQYF
.,TRBV6-1,.,TRBJ1-1,TGTGCCATCCCATCTTCGGGGATCCGGAACACTGAAGCTTTCTTT,CAIPSSGIRNTEAFF
.,TRBV7-2,.,TRBJ1-2,TGTGCCAGCAGCTTAGCGAGCCGGGAGTATGGCTACACCTTC,CASSLASREYGYTF
once,TRBV2,.,TRBJ1-4,TGTGCCAGCAGTGAATCCCAGACAACTAATGAAAAACTGTTTTTT,CASSESQTTNEKLFF
.,TRBV30,TRBD2,TRBJ2-3,TGTGCCTGGAGCTCCGGGGGGTCAGATACGCAGTATTTT,CAWSSGGSDTQYF
.,TRBV6-5,.,TRBJ1-5,TGTGCCAGCAGTTACTCCCACAATCAGCCCCAGCATTTT,CASSYSHNQPQHF
.,TRBV5-1,TRBD1,TRBJ1-1,TGCGCCACTAGATCTGGGACAGGGAATATGAACACTGAAGCTTTCTTT,CATRSGTGNMNTEAFF
.,TRBV7-8,TRBD1,TRBJ1-5,TGTGCCAGCACCGATACGCCAGCAGGGGGCGTTCAGCCCCAGCATTTT,CASTDTPAGGVQPQHF
.,TRBV11-2,TRBD1,TRBJ2-1,TGTGCCAGCAGCACCCGACAGGGACAGTTCTTC,CASSTRQGQFF
.,TRBV27,TRBD1,TRBJ1-5,TGTGCCAGCAGTTTACGCGGGACAGGGGGCCTTCAGCCCCAGCATTTT,CASSLRGTGGLQPQHF
.,TRBV30,.,TRBJ1-2,TGTGCCTGGAGTTCAGGGTCGGCGGGCTACACCTTC,CAWSSGSAGYTF
.,TRBV10-3,TRBD1,TRBJ2-6,TGTGCCATCAGTGACCGGGACAGGGGTGCCTTGCGGACCAACGTCCTGACTTTC,CAISDRDRGALRTNVLTF
few,TRBV29-1,.,TRBJ1-1,TGCAGCGTTGAAGATGGACAGAACCTAAACACTGAAGCTTTCTTT,CSVEDGQNLNTEAFF